A selection of T cell receptor beta chains follows, all from one sample in a study of Graves' ophthalmopathy and Graves' hyperthyroidism. From the multiplex PCR reads, TCRdb called clonotypes with MiXCR, one entry per CDR3 protein. Of around 1.1 million distinct CDR3 sequences in the sample, less than 45% were seen once. The sequenced material came from peripheral blood or thyroid tissue (not recorded which). The receptors stem from an adult man with Graves' hyperthyroidism. The CDR3 runs from the conserved cysteine through the conserved F or W. D genes are given only for firm matches. Clone size is given for some rows only: seen once, a few or many times, or a class if the clone is expanded.

abundance: many; j_gene: TRBJ1-6; v_gene: TRBV7-9; d_gene: TRBD1; CDR3aa: CASSLPGQDNSPLHF; CDR3nt: TGTGCCAGCAGCCTACCGGGACAGGACAATTCACCCCTCCACTTT
abundance: .; j_gene: TRBJ1-5; v_gene: TRBV5-1; d_gene: .; CDR3aa: CASSLKGAAVRHF; CDR3nt: TGCGCCAGCAGCTTGAAAGGGGCGGCGGTACGGCATTTT
abundance: .; j_gene: TRBJ2-5; v_gene: TRBV28; d_gene: TRBD2; CDR3aa: CASTERGGQETQYF; CDR3nt: TGTGCCAGCACAGAGCGGGGGGGCCAAGAGACCCAGTACTTC
abundance: many; j_gene: TRBJ2-6; v_gene: TRBV7-8; d_gene: .; CDR3aa: CASSLKVEVTGANVLTF; CDR3nt: TGTGCCAGCAGCTTAAAGGTAGAGGTGACTGGGGCCAACGTCCTGACTTTC
abundance: few; j_gene: TRBJ2-7; v_gene: TRBV5-6; d_gene: TRBD1; CDR3aa: CASSFGTGGLVQYF; CDR3nt: TGTGCCAGCAGCTTCGGGACAGGGGGTTTGGTGCAGTACTTC
abundance: .; j_gene: TRBJ2-7; v_gene: TRBV6-6; d_gene: TRBD1; CDR3aa: CASSYPGTGSPYF; CDR3nt: TGTGCCAGCAGTTACCCCGGGACAGGGTCCCCGTACTTC
abundance: many; j_gene: TRBJ2-6; v_gene: TRBV19; d_gene: TRBD1; CDR3aa: CASNTGGASGANVLTF; CDR3nt: TGTGCCAGCAACACAGGGGGCGCGTCTGGGGCCAACGTCCTGACTTTC
abundance: many; j_gene: TRBJ2-5; v_gene: TRBV29-1; d_gene: TRBD2; CDR3aa: CSVEEGTSGRGTQYF; CDR3nt: TGCAGCGTTGAAGAAGGGACTAGCGGGAGGGGCACCCAGTACTTC
abundance: few; j_gene: TRBJ1-1; v_gene: TRBV6-2/TRBV6-3; d_gene: .; CDR3aa: CASSYPPFPEAFF; CDR3nt: TGTGCCAGCAGTTACCCCCCCTTCCCTGAAGCTTTCTTT
abundance: few; j_gene: TRBJ2-3; v_gene: TRBV2; d_gene: .; CDR3aa: CASSASTDTQYF; CDR3nt: TGTGCCAGCAGTGCTAGCACAGATACGCAGTATTTT
abundance: many; j_gene: TRBJ2-7; v_gene: TRBV29-1; d_gene: TRBD1; CDR3aa: CSVEPWDRVGNEQYF; CDR3nt: TGCAGCGTTGAACCGTGGGACAGGGTCGGGAACGAGCAGTACTTC
abundance: .; j_gene: TRBJ1-2; v_gene: TRBV12-3/TRBV12-4; d_gene: TRBD1; CDR3aa: CASRHRGHLGGYTF; CDR3nt: TGTGCCAGCAGGCACAGGGGGCACTTGGGTGGCTACACCTTC
abundance: few; j_gene: TRBJ2-5; v_gene: TRBV6-5; d_gene: TRBD1; CDR3aa: CASSQTGTQETQYF; CDR3nt: TGTGCCAGCAGCCAGACAGGGACCCAAGAGACCCAGTACTTC
abundance: .; j_gene: TRBJ1-5; v_gene: TRBV28; d_gene: .; CDR3aa: CASSLARPPQHF; CDR3nt: TGTGCCAGCAGTTTGGCGAGACCGCCCCAGCATTTT
abundance: .; j_gene: TRBJ2-7; v_gene: TRBV10-3; d_gene: .; CDR3aa: CAISGPYEQYF; CDR3nt: TGTGCCATCAGTGGTCCCTACGAGCAGTACTTC
abundance: .; j_gene: TRBJ2-7; v_gene: TRBV20-1; d_gene: .; CDR3aa: CSAQGPSSEQYF; CDR3nt: TGCAGTGCCCAGGGGCCGTCTAGCGAGCAGTACTTC
abundance: .; j_gene: TRBJ1-2; v_gene: TRBV25-1; d_gene: .; CDR3aa: CASSESWQTIANYGYTF; CDR3nt: TGTGCCAGCAGTGAATCTTGGCAGACTATAGCTAACTATGGCTACACCTTC
abundance: many; j_gene: TRBJ1-1; v_gene: TRBV6-6; d_gene: .; CDR3aa: CASSYSEGMNTEAFF; CDR3nt: TGTGCCAGCAGTTACTCGGAGGGCATGAACACTGAAGCTTTCTTT
abundance: many; j_gene: TRBJ1-1; v_gene: TRBV6-5; d_gene: .; CDR3aa: CASSYSRNTEAFF; CDR3nt: TGTGCCAGCAGTTACTCAAGGAACACTGAAGCTTTCTTT
abundance: .; j_gene: TRBJ2-7; v_gene: TRBV25-1; d_gene: TRBD2; CDR3aa: CASRTSGDLRQYF; CDR3nt: TGTGCCAGCAGGACTAGCGGGGACCTCCGGCAGTACTTC
abundance: many; j_gene: TRBJ2-5; v_gene: TRBV10-3; d_gene: TRBD2; CDR3aa: CAILASGSRGETQYF; CDR3nt: TGTGCCATCTTGGCTAGCGGGAGTCGGGGAGAGACCCAGTACTTC
abundance: .; j_gene: TRBJ1-1; v_gene: TRBV5-1; d_gene: .; CDR3aa: CAGSLKRNTEAFF; CDR3nt: TGCGCCGGCAGCTTAAAGCGGAACACTGAAGCTTTCTTT
abundance: many; j_gene: TRBJ2-2; v_gene: TRBV4-1; d_gene: TRBD2; CDR3aa: CASSQYSGSGTGELFF; CDR3nt: TGCGCCAGCAGCCAATATAGCGGGAGCGGGACCGGGGAGCTGTTTTTT
abundance: many; j_gene: TRBJ2-5; v_gene: TRBV29-1; d_gene: TRBD1; CDR3aa: CSVETGQGQETQYF; CDR3nt: TGCAGCGTTGAAACTGGACAGGGCCAAGAGACCCAGTACTTC
abundance: .; j_gene: TRBJ1-4; v_gene: TRBV29-1; d_gene: .; CDR3aa: CSVEAPSGVANEKLFF; CDR3nt: TGCAGCGTTGAAGCCCCTAGCGGGGTGGCTAATGAAAAACTGTTTTTT
abundance: many; j_gene: TRBJ1-1; v_gene: TRBV19; d_gene: TRBD1; CDR3aa: CASSAPVRQGGHTEAFF; CDR3nt: TGTGCCAGTAGCGCACCCGTCAGACAGGGAGGGCACACTGAAGCTTTCTTT
abundance: .; j_gene: TRBJ1-1; v_gene: TRBV29-1; d_gene: .; CDR3aa: CSLGQNTEAFF; CDR3nt: TGCAGCTTGGGACAGAACACTGAAGCTTTCTTT
abundance: many; j_gene: TRBJ2-5; v_gene: TRBV13; d_gene: .; CDR3aa: CASSYGFQETQYF; CDR3nt: TGTGCCAGCAGCTATGGGTTTCAAGAGACCCAGTACTTC
abundance: .; j_gene: TRBJ2-6; v_gene: TRBV4-3; d_gene: .; CDR3aa: CASSQDSWSGAGANVLTF; CDR3nt: TGCGCCAGCAGCCAAGACTCGTGGTCGGGGGCTGGGGCCAACGTCCTGACTTTC
abundance: .; j_gene: TRBJ2-2; v_gene: TRBV7-2; d_gene: .; CDR3aa: CASSLVPALGGANTGELFF; CDR3nt: TGTGCCAGCAGCTTAGTCCCGGCGTTGGGCGGGGCGAACACCGGGGAGCTGTTTTTT
abundance: few; j_gene: TRBJ2-5; v_gene: TRBV5-1; d_gene: .; CDR3aa: CASSLNSPYQETQYF; CDR3nt: TGCGCCAGCAGCTTGAACTCCCCGTACCAAGAGACCCAGTACTTC
abundance: .; j_gene: TRBJ2-5; v_gene: TRBV27; d_gene: TRBD2; CDR3aa: CASSPAPSGLRPETQYF; CDR3nt: TGTGCCAGCAGCCCCGCCCCTAGCGGGCTCAGACCGGAGACCCAGTACTTC
abundance: few; j_gene: TRBJ2-7; v_gene: TRBV29-1; d_gene: .; CDR3aa: CSLQGGYEQYF; CDR3nt: TGCAGCCTCCAGGGCGGATACGAGCAGTACTTC